Following are 27 T cell receptor beta chains from one sample sequenced in a study of blood T cells in healthy people across ages. Primed by a sample-barcoded 5' primer and a J-beta primer mix, a second PCR proceeded for about 6 to 11 cycles. TCRdb independently ran MiXCR on the 5' RACE reads; one entry per CDR3 protein. The table includes about 1.1 million distinct CDR3 sequences, roughly two fifths detected once. Sequenced input: blood. Receptors originate from a man aged 18 to 30 in good health.

The CDR3 nucleotides read TGTGCCAGCAGTTACGCCTCTCCGGGACAGGGGAACACCGGGGAGCTGTTTTTT. It codes for CASSYASPGQGNTGELFF. J is TRBJ2-2 and V is TRBV6-5, with 9 bases fitting TRBD1. The junction had 8 bases not matched to a gene; V was cut back by 2 bases and J by 1 base. The length of the CDR3 is 18 residues. Germline lookup yields CDR1 MNHEY and CDR2 SVGAGI.

In its sample, this clonotype was seen a few times. The chain combines TRBV5-1 with TRBJ2-1, with TRBD2 matching 10 bases. The germline gives CDR1 SGHRS, CDR2 YFSETQ. This CDR3 region has 15 residues. V lost 0 bases to trimming and J lost 6 bases; unmatched junction nucleotides: 3. The CDR3 is CASSLDSGGFNEQFF. As DNA, the CDR3 is TGCGCCAGCAGCTTGGATAGCGGGGGGTTCAATGAGCAGTTCTTC.

V and J are TRBV29-1 and TRBJ2-1, with 12 bases fitting TRBD1. The germline CDR1 and CDR2 sequences are SQVTM and ANQGSEA. The CDR3 is 15 residues long. J lost 8 bases, V lost 2 bases, and 7 bases had no gene match. The CDR3 here is CSVEKPGQGAYEQFF. CDR3 sequence (DNA): TGCAGCGTTGAAAAACCGGGACAGGGGGCCTATGAGCAGTTCTTC.

This clonotype showed up just a few times. The chain joins TRBV6-5 to TRBJ2-3, with 7 bases fitting TRBD1. Germline CDR1 is MNHEY and CDR2 is SVGAGI. The CDR3 has 16 amino acids. Unmatched junction bases numbered 7, after V lost 0 bases and J lost 4 bases. The CDR3 DNA is TGTGCCAGCAGTTACTCAACAGGGGCTGGGGCAGATACGCAGTATTTT. Amino acid sequence: CASSYSTGAGADTQYF.

This chain links TRBV7-2 with TRBJ2-3; 11 bases fit TRBD2. The junction had 9 bases not matched to a gene; V was cut back by 7 bases and J by 3 bases. The germline CDR1 and CDR2 sequences are SGHTA and FQGNSA. The CDR3 length is 16 residues. In DNA, the CDR3 is TGTGCCAGCACCCTCACTAGCGGGGGTAGGACAGATACGCAGTATTTT. This sequence encodes CASTLTSGGRTDTQYF.

The chain has TRBV5-1 and TRBJ2-3; no firm D call. In germline, CDR1 is SGHRS, CDR2 YFSETQ. The V end was cut by 0 bases, the J end by 0 bases, with 11 bases between. The CDR3 sequence is 16 residues long. The CDR3 sequence is CASSLVGSRSTDTQYF. CDR3 nucleotide sequence: TGCGCCAGCAGCTTGGTAGGCTCCCGGAGCACAGATACGCAGTATTTT.

The CDR3 sequence: CASSPGQLGYTF. As DNA, the CDR3 is TGTGCCAGCAGCCCAGGACAGCTTGGCTACACCTTC. The genes are TRBV2 and TRBJ1-2, with a possible D match to TRBD1 (6 bases). The CDR3 sequence is 12 residues long. V lost 6 bases, J lost 7 bases, and 12 bases lay in between. In germline, CDR1 is SNHLY, CDR2 FYNNEI. Complete variable domain (other parts from reference TRBV2 and TRBJ1-2): EPEVTQTPSHQVTQMGQEVILRCVPISNHLYFYWYRQILGQKVEFLVSFYNNEISEKSEIFDDQFSVERPDGSNFTLKIRSTKLEDSAMYFCASSPGQLGYTFGSGTRLTVV.

J is TRBJ2-3 and V is TRBV6-5; D perhaps matches TRBD2 (6 bases). Germline CDR1 and CDR2: MNHEY and SVGAGI. V was trimmed by 0 bases and J by 0 bases, leaving 19 bases between them. The CDR3 is 19 residues long. This chain's CDR3 is CASSYSGTSPILSTDTQYF. The CDR3 DNA is TGTGCCAGCAGTTACTCGGGGACTTCACCAATACTTAGCACAGATACGCAGTATTTT.

This clonotype has just a few counts. The CDR3 is CAISEDRLLAKNIQYF. As DNA, the CDR3 is TGTGCCATCAGTGAGGACAGGCTACTAGCCAAAAACATTCAGTACTTC. The rearrangement uses TRBV10-3 and TRBJ2-4; maybe TRBD1 (6 bases). The CDR3 is 16 amino acids. The germline CDR1 and CDR2 sequences are ENHRY and SYGVKD. Trimming removed 2 bases from V and 0 bases from J, with 11 bases in between.

This clonotype was picked up a small number of times. V gene TRBV7-6 combines with J gene TRBJ2-1; tentatively, D is TRBD1 (6 bases). Looked up from germline, CDR1 is SGHVS and CDR2 is FNYEAQ. The CDR3 runs 16 residues. V lost 4 bases and J 1 base, leaving 14 bases between the germline ends. The CDR3, as DNA: TGTGCCAGCAGCTCGGGACAAGGGACGTCCTACAATGAGCAGTTCTTC. Residues: CASSSGQGTSYNEQFF.

V and J are TRBV5-6 and TRBJ2-1; 8 nucleotides match TRBD1. The trim removed 2 bases at V and 0 bases at J, leaving 10 bases unmatched. Germline CDR1 SGHDT, CDR2 YYEEEE. The CDR3 runs 18 residues. This CDR3 reads CASSLHRGLEGSYNEQFF. CDR3 in DNA: TGTGCCAGCAGCTTACACAGGGGGTTGGAGGGCTCCTACAATGAGCAGTTCTTC.

V is TRBV7-2 and J is TRBJ1-6; D remains ambiguous. The CDR3 has 15 residues. V lost 0 bases and J 11 bases, leaving 14 bases between the germline ends. Germline V lookup: CDR1 SGHTA, CDR2 FQGNSA. CDR3 loop: CASSLAATDVTPLHF. DNA for the CDR3: TGTGCCAGCAGCTTAGCGGCTACGGACGTTACACCCCTCCACTTT.

This chain joins TRBV29-1 and TRBJ1-2; possibly TRBD1 for D (6 bases). Germline assignment: CDR1 SQVTM and CDR2 ANQGSEA. V was clipped by 0 bases and J by 2 bases, with 10 bases between them. The CDR3 is made up of 14 amino acids. DNA of the CDR3: TGCAGCGTTGAAGACCCGGGGACAAACTATGGCTACACCTTC. This sequence encodes CSVEDPGTNYGYTF.

Only a few counts were recorded for this clonotype. The genes are TRBV7-9 and TRBJ2-3, with 7 bases lining up with TRBD2. The CDR3 has 15 residues. Trimming removed 5 bases from V and 0 bases from J; junction bases left unmatched: 5. Germline lookup yields CDR1 SEHNR and CDR2 FQNEAQ (reference sequence). The CDR3 nucleotides are TGTGCCAGCAGCCCAGATAGCGGGAGCACAGATACGCAGTATTTT. Translating gives CASSPDSGSTDTQYF.

The J gene is TRBJ2-6, the V gene TRBV25-1; tentatively, D is TRBD2 (7 bases). The CDR3 length is 18 residues. Per the germline V gene, CDR1 is MGHDK and CDR2 is SYGVNS. The germline V and J ends were trimmed by 1 base and 0 bases, with 13 bases remaining between them. In nucleotides, the CDR3 is TGTGCCAGCAGTGAATCGAAAGGGGGGGGCTCTGGGGCCAACGTCCTGACTTTC. As protein: CASSESKGGGSGANVLTF.

The table lists this clonotype with a few counts. The chain recombines TRBV6-2 or TRBV6-3 with TRBJ1-1, with D possibly TRBD1 on 6 matching bases. Germline V CDR1 and CDR2: MNHEY, SVGEGT. The length of the CDR3 is 16 residues. Deletions cut 4 bases from V and 5 bases from J, with 20 bases between. In DNA form, the CDR3 reads TGTGCCAGCAGTTCGCCAATTCACAGGGAGGGGACTGAAGCTTTCTTT. This sequence encodes CASSSPIHREGTEAFF.

This clonotype was found a few times. The chain carries TRBV12-3 or TRBV12-4 and TRBJ1-2; possible D gene TRBD1, 5 bases. This CDR3 has 13 residues. V was trimmed by 6 bases and J by 6 bases, leaving 14 bases between them. CDR3 DNA sequence: TGTGCCAGCAGCCCATCGATCAGGGATGGCTACACCTTC. Translated, it gives CASSPSIRDGYTF.

This rearrangement joins TRBV7-9 to TRBJ1-4, with 7 bases matching TRBD1. CDR1 and CDR2 (germline): SEHNR, FQNEAQ (reference sequence). V lost 5 bases, J lost 4 bases, and 10 bases stayed unmatched. This CDR3 has 16 residues. CDR3 coding DNA: TGTGCCAGCAGCGCCGCAGGTGGGACAGATAATGAAAAACTGTTTTTT. Translating it yields CASSAAGGTDNEKLFF.

This clonotype was seen a handful of times. V and J are TRBV29-1 and TRBJ2-1; D remains unclear. V was shortened by 3 bases and J by 4 bases, with 25 bases between the two germline ends. This CDR3 comprises 18 residues. Germline V CDR1 and CDR2: SQVTM, ANQGSEA. The CDR3 is CSVDSSSMPGDGYNEQFF. CDR3 in DNA: TGCAGCGTTGACTCATCCTCCATGCCCGGAGACGGGTACAATGAGCAGTTCTTC.

On this clonotype itself: This sequence may be a read error, since a much larger clone differs from it by one base. The chain recombines TRBV7-2 with TRBJ1-2; unclear D gene. This CDR3 is 15 amino acids long. The germline CDR1 and CDR2 sequences are SGHTA and FQGNSA. CDR3 DNA sequence: TGTGCCAGCAGCTTAGGCATCGAAGCTAACGATGGCTACACCTTC. Translating it yields CASSLGIEANDGYTF.

This clonotype was recorded once. The chain uses TRBV11-2 and TRBJ1-6, with 11 bases that match TRBD1. The CDR3 is 15 amino acids. The V and J ends lost 3 bases and 6 bases, in that order; junction bases with no gene match: 1. The germline CDR1 and CDR2 sequences are SGHAT and FQNNGV. Written as DNA, the CDR3 is TGTGCCAGCAGCTTGGGACAGGGGGTTAATTCACCCCTCCACTTT. Amino acids: CASSLGQGVNSPLHF.

This clonotype has only one observation. The J gene is TRBJ1-2, the V gene TRBV6-6; TRBD1 matches 7 bases. CDR1 and CDR2 (germline): MNHNY, SVGAGI (reference sequence). Trimming cost V 4 bases and J 8 bases; bases outside gene matches: 4. This CDR3 is built from 12 residues. The DNA for the CDR3 is TGTGCCAGCAGTTCAGGGGGAAAAGGCTACACCTTC. It is translated as CASSSGGKGYTF.

There are a few counts of this clonotype. The chain uses TRBV6-5 and TRBJ2-7, with 8 positions matching TRBD2. The germline V gene has CDR1 MNHEY and CDR2 SVGAGI. The CDR3 totals 16 residues. After removal of 0 bases from V and 10 bases from J, the junction contained 14 bases not matched to a gene. The chain's CDR3 is CASSYSTSGGGGSQYF. Here the CDR3 DNA reads TGTGCCAGCAGTTACTCGACCAGCGGGGGAGGTGGGTCCCAGTACTTC.

The gene calls are TRBV7-3 and TRBJ2-2; 10 nucleotides match TRBD2. With V trimmed by 0 bases and J by 5 bases, 12 bases remained unmatched. This CDR3 is 19 amino acids long. CDR1 SGHTA and CDR2 FQGTGA come from the germline V gene. The CDR3: CASSLTGLAPRVSTGELFF. CDR3 in DNA: TGTGCCAGCAGCTTAACGGGACTAGCGCCACGGGTTTCTACCGGGGAGCTGTTTTTT.

J is TRBJ2-1 and V is TRBV12-3 or TRBV12-4, with 10 bases matching TRBD2. The CDR3 sequence is 15 residues long. J was trimmed by 6 bases and V by 1 base; bases with no gene match: 3. This chain's CDR3 is CASSLGLAGANEQFF. The DNA for the CDR3 is TGTGCCAGCAGTTTAGGGCTAGCGGGGGCCAATGAGCAGTTCTTC.

V is TRBV14 and J is TRBJ1-6, with D unclear. Germline V lookup: CDR1 SGHDN, CDR2 FVKESK. The CDR3 covers 15 residues. Trimming took 0 bases from V and 7 from J, leaving 10 bases between them. CDR3 nucleotide sequence: TGTGCCAGCAGCCAAGATTTCGGAGGGAATTCACCCCTCCACTTT. Translated: CASSQDFGGNSPLHF.

This clonotype has only one observation. The chain couples TRBV5-1 to TRBJ2-3, with D possibly matching TRBD1 (5 bases). The ends were cut back, 0 bases at V and 3 bases at J, with 11 bases in the middle. The CDR3 runs to 15 residues. The germline CDR1 and CDR2 sequences are SGHRS and YFSETQ. The CDR3 DNA is TGCGCCAGCAGCTTGGCAGGCAGGGCGACAGATACGCAGTATTTT. This codes for CASSLAGRATDTQYF. Variable domain in full (rest from reference TRBV5-1 and TRBJ2-3): KAGVTQTPRYLIKTRGQQVTLSCSPISGHRSVSWYQQTPGQGLQFLFEYFSETQRNKGNFPGRFSGRQFSNSRSEMNVSTLELGDSALYLCASSLAGRATDTQYFGPGTRLTVL.